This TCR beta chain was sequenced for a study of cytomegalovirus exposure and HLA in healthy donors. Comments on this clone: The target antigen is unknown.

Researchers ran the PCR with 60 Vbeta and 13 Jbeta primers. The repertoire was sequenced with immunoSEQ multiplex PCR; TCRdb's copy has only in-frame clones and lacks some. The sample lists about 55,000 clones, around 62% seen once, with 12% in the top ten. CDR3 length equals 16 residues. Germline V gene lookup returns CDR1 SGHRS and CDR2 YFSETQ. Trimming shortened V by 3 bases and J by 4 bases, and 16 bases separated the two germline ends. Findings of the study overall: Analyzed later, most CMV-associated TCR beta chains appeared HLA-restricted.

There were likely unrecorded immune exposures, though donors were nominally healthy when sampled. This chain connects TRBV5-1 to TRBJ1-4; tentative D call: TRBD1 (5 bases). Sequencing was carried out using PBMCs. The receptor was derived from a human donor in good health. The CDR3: CASSSSRADFNEKLFF. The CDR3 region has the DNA TGCGCCAGCAGCTCCTCCAGGGCCGACTTTAATGAAAAACTGTTTTTT.